This is a list of T cell receptor beta chains from one sample in a study of a mutant IDH1 vaccine in newly diagnosed glioma. The method was immunoSEQ multiplex PCR; TCRdb's version includes in-frame clones alone and lacks a portion of them. This sample has tens of thousands of clones; around 84% occur once, and the top ten carry about 7.2%. Their antigens remain unidentified. Sequencing was performed on PBMCs, taken from a glioma patient whose treatment included an IDH1 peptide vaccine. Receptors were obtained from a woman aged 45-60 years with glioma. The CDR3 runs from the conserved cysteine through the conserved F or W. Each record gives: J gene, clone size, D gene, V gene, CDR3 DNA, CDR3 protein. A D gene is named only where the DNA matches it firmly. The size field is filled for only some rows; it gives once, few, many or a size class.

>TRBJ1-1|.|.|TRBV6-6
TGTGCCAGCAGTTACCTACTAGGGGCCGAAGTCACTGAAGCTTTCTTT
CASSYLLGAEVTEAFF
>TRBJ2-3|.|TRBD2|TRBV27
TGTGCCAGCAGTTTATCCGGTACTAGCGGGGAGAACACAGATACGCAGTATTTT
CASSLSGTSGENTDTQYF
>TRBJ1-4|.|TRBD1|TRBV5-1
TGCGCCAGCAGCTGGGGGACAGGCCCAAATGAAAAACTGTTTTTT
CASSWGTGPNEKLFF
>TRBJ1-2|.|.|TRBV7-3
TGTGCCAGCAGCTTAAATGGGGGGGCTAACTATGGCTACACCTTC
CASSLNGGANYGYTF
>TRBJ1-4|.|.|TRBV5-1
TGCGCCAGCAGCCCGGGACCGTCAGCGGATGAAAAACTGTTTTTT
CASSPGPSADEKLFF
>TRBJ2-1|.|.|TRBV7-6
TGTGCCAGCAGCGCGGTAGGGCAGGGCTACAATGAGCAGTTCTTC
CASSAVGQGYNEQFF
>TRBJ2-3|.|TRBD2|TRBV29-1
TGCAGCGTTGGTCCCCGACTAGCGGGCGGCACAGATACGCAGTATTTT
CSVGPRLAGGTDTQYF
>TRBJ1-4|once|TRBD1|TRBV5-5
TGTGCCAGCAGCCTTGACAGGGGGAAGGCAACTAATGAAAAACTGTTTTTT
CASSLDRGKATNEKLFF
>TRBJ2-2|few|TRBD1|TRBV28
TGTGCCAGCAGGGCAGGGGGAAACACCGGGGAGCTGTTTTTT
CASRAGGNTGELFF
>TRBJ1-2|.|.|TRBV18
TGTGCCAGCTCAACTCCGTACGACACTGGCTACACCTTC
CASSTPYDTGYTF
>TRBJ2-7|.|.|TRBV29-1
TGCAGCGTTGTGACTTGGGACATATCGGCCTACGAGCAGTACTTC
CSVVTWDISAYEQYF
>TRBJ2-5|.|.|TRBV23-1
TGCGCCAGCAGTCCCCGTCCCGCAGAAAAAGTTAGGGAGACCCAGTACTTC
CASSPRPAEKVRETQYF
>TRBJ2-1|.|.|TRBV5-1
TGCGCCAGCAGCTTTCAGTGGGGGGGCCTCAATGAGCAGTTCTTC
CASSFQWGGLNEQFF
>TRBJ1-5|.|TRBD1|TRBV10-3
TGTGCCATCAGTGAGTTGACAGGGCCCAATCAGCCCCAGCATTTT
CAISELTGPNQPQHF
>TRBJ1-1|.|.|TRBV9
TGTGCCAGCAGCGTAGATGGGACTGCGGGTAGGAACACTGAAGCTTTCTTT
CASSVDGTAGRNTEAFF
>TRBJ1-3|.|TRBD1|TRBV5-6
TGTGCCAGCAGCTTGACAGGGGGGACTGGAAACACCATATATTTT
CASSLTGGTGNTIYF
>TRBJ1-6|.|.|TRBV6-1
TGTGCCAGCAGTGAAAGAGGGGTGCTAAATTCACCCCTCCACTTT
CASSERGVLNSPLHF
>TRBJ2-5|few|TRBD1|TRBV25-1
TGTGCCAGCAGCAGGGGGCTAGAGACCCAGTACTTC
CASSRGLETQYF
>TRBJ2-3|.|.|TRBV5-4
TGTGCCAGCAGTCCCCCAGGGACAACACCAGATACGCAGTATTTT
CASSPPGTTPDTQYF
>TRBJ1-1|.|.|TRBV7-3
TGTGCCAGCAGCTTAATTGCCTTGGGGGACACTGAAGCTTTCTTT
CASSLIALGDTEAFF
>TRBJ1-3|once|.|TRBV25-1
TGTGCCAGCAAGGGAGACAGCTCTGGAAACACCATATATTTT
CASKGDSSGNTIYF
>TRBJ1-6|once|.|TRBV6-9
TGTGCCAGCAGTTATTTTCGGGGGTCGGATTATAATTCACCCCTCCACTTT
CASSYFRGSDYNSPLHF
>TRBJ2-1|.|TRBD2|TRBV5-1
TGCGCCAGCAGCTTGTACACTAGCGGGGCGAATGAGCAGTTCTTC
CASSLYTSGANEQFF
>TRBJ2-4|.|.|TRBV9
TGTGCCAGCAGCGTAGACGGGGACAAAAACATTCAGTACTTC
CASSVDGDKNIQYF
>TRBJ2-6|few|.|TRBV5-1
TGCGCCAGCAGACGAGATGCCACCTCTGGGGCCAACGTCCTGACTTTC
CASRRDATSGANVLTF
>TRBJ1-5|.|TRBD1|TRBV2
TGTGCCAGCAGCCTCATAAGACAGGGTGATCAGCCCCAGCATTTT
CASSLIRQGDQPQHF
>TRBJ1-5|.|.|TRBV6-1
TGTGCCAGCAGTGGTACAGGGCTCTTTCGGCCCCAGCATTTT
CASSGTGLFRPQHF
>TRBJ2-5|.|TRBD2|TRBV10-3
TGTGCCATCAGAACGGGACTAGCGGGGGAGCAGTACTTC
CAIRTGLAGEQYF
>TRBJ1-1|.|TRBD1|TRBV5-5
TGTGCCAGCAGCCACCCGGGACAGTTGAACACTGAAGCTTTCTTT
CASSHPGQLNTEAFF
>TRBJ2-7|.|.|TRBV11-2
TGTGCCAGCAGCTTAGCCGGTGCCGGGACCGGGGTCTCCTACGAGCAGTACTTC
CASSLAGAGTGVSYEQYF
>TRBJ2-1|.|.|TRBV29-1
TGCAGCGTTGCCCCCGCAAGAGGTGAGCAGTTCTTC
CSVAPARGEQFF
>TRBJ1-4|few|.|TRBV5-6
TGTGCCAGCAGCTCGGAGGGCGCGGGTGAAAAACTGTTTTTT
CASSSEGAGEKLFF
>TRBJ2-1|.|TRBD1|TRBV4-2
TGTGCCAGCAGCCAAGAGGGACAGGGTGAGGGTGATGAGCAGTTCTTC
CASSQEGQGEGDEQFF
>TRBJ1-2|.|.|TRBV2
TGTGCCAGCAGCGCCCCTGGGCAGGGTCGGGGCTATGGCTACACCTTC
CASSAPGQGRGYGYTF
>TRBJ1-2|.|.|TRBV18
TGTGCCAGCTCACCGACCCTAGGATATGGCTACACCTTC
CASSPTLGYGYTF
>TRBJ1-6|.|TRBD1|TRBV7-9
TGTGCCAGCAGCACCTGGACAGGGACTTCACCCCTCCACTTT
CASSTWTGTSPLHF